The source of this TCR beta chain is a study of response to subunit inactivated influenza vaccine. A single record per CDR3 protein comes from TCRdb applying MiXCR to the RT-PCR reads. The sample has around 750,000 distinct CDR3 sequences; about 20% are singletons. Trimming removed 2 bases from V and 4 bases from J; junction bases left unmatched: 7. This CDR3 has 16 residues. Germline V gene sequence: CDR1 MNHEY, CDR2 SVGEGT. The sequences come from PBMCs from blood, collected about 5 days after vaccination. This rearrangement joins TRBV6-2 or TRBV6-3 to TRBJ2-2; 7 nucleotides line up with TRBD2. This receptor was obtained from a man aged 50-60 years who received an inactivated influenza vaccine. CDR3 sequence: CASSYLALAFTGELFF. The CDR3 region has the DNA TGTGCCAGCAGTTACCTAGCACTAGCGTTCACCGGGGAGCTGTTTTTT.